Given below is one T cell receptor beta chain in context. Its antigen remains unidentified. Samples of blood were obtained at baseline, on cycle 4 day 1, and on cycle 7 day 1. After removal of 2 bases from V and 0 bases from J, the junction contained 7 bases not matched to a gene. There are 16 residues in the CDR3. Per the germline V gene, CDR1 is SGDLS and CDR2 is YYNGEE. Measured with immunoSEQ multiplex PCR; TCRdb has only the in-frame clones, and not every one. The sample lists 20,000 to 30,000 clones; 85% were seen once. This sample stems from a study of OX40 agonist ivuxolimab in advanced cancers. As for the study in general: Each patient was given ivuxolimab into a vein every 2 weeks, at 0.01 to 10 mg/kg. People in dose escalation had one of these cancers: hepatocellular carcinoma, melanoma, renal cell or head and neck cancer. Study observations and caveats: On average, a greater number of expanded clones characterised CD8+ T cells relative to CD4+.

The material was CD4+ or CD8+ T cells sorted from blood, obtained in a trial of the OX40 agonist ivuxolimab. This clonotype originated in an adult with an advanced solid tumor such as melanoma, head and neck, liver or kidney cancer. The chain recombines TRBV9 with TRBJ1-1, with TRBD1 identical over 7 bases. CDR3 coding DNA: TGTGCCAGCAGCGTTTCGACAGGGTGGTTGAACACTGAAGCTTTCTTT. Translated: CASSVSTGWLNTEAFF.